This TCR beta chain stems from a study of shared clonotypes between healthy human individuals. Trimming removed 4 bases from V and 11 bases from J; junction bases left unmatched: 8. The CDR3 is 13 amino acids. Germline CDR1 is MNHNS and CDR2 is SASEGT. How the authors handled the data: Quality scores were absent from the junction-only immunoSEQ sequences, so filtering differed. Assay: immunoSEQ multiplex PCR; the TCRdb copy retains only in-frame clones and omits some. The V and J calls and clone size were taken over from that table, and D and trimming were inferred from the DNA. The table records more than 2 million clones, roughly 95% of them present only once. The study's findings and limits: Relative to their counterparts shared across all four donors, non-shared clonotypes exhibited diminished generation probabilities. Naive subsets usually exceeded memory subsets in estimated richness.

CD45RO-negative CD8 cells positively selected for CCR7 made up the naive population, which excluded terminally differentiated effector memory CD45RA+ cells. Concerning this clone: The antigen remains undetermined.

The V and J genes are TRBV6-1 and TRBJ1-1, with 9 bases fitting TRBD1. Sequenced: naive CD8+ T cells from PBMCs. This TCR came from a man aged 18-30 years in good health. Some clones in this sample may be carry-over from other donors' samples. This CDR3 reads CASSGATGGAAFF. The CDR3 nucleotides are TGTGCCAGCAGTGGGGCTACAGGGGGCGCGGCTTTCTTT.